The TCR beta chain under discussion was sequenced for a study of shared clonotypes between healthy human individuals. Whole-study results and caveats: Naive subsets usually exceeded memory subsets in estimated richness.

In germline, CDR1 is SEHNR, CDR2 FQNEAQ (reference sequence). The CDR3 is 18 residues long. With 4 bases removed from V and 7 bases from J, the gap between germline ends came to 23 bases. Remarks on this clone: Its antigen is currently unknown.

How the authors handled the data: Without quality scores, immunoSEQ junctional reads could not be filtered like full-length reads. Sequenced by immunoSEQ multiplex PCR; TCRdb stores in-frame clones only, minus some. Clone size and V and J calls were adopted from that table, with D and trimming inferred from the DNA. The data contain 2 million or so clones, 85% to 95% of them singletons. V is TRBV7-9 and J is TRBJ1-6; maybe TRBD1 (5 bases). The material sequenced was naive CD4+ T cells sorted from blood. Stated subset: CD45RA+ positively selected. The source is a man aged 18 to 29 in good health. In nucleotides, the CDR3 is TGTGCCAGCAGCTCCATTATTGGGACGGTGGGGAGCAATTCACCCCTCCACTTT. Translated, it gives CASSSIIGTVGSNSPLHF. Using reference TRBV7-9 and TRBJ1-6 for the parts outside the CDR3, the full variable domain is DTGVSQNPRHKITKRGQNVTFRCDPISEHNRLYWYRQTLGQGPEFLTYFQNEAQLEKSRLLSDRFSAERPKGSFSTLEIQRTEQGDSAMYLCASSSIIGTVGSNSPLHFGNGTRLTVT.